This T cell receptor beta chain emerged from a study of technical replicates of blood from a handful of donors. J was trimmed by 6 bases and V by 3 bases; bases with no gene match: 16. The germline V gene encodes CDR1 MGHRA and CDR2 YSYEKL. This CDR3 region has 18 residues. Method: immunoSEQ multiplex PCR; TCRdb's copy keeps in-frame clones and lacks some. The profile shows fewer than 90,000 clones, approximately 94% of them singletons. Input material: T cells isolated from PBMCs. This chain connects TRBV4-1 to TRBJ2-3, with 9 positions matching TRBD1. The clonotype was recovered from a human donor in good health. CDR3 loop: CASSHSPGGQGPPDTQYF. CDR3 coding DNA: TGCGCCAGCAGCCACTCCCCCGGGGGACAGGGACCCCCCGATACGCAGTATTTT.